The rows below give T cell receptor beta chains drawn from one sample of a study of blood T cell repertoires in COVID-19. Here immunoSEQ multiplex PCR was the method, and the copy in TCRdb shows in-frame clones only, minus some. The sample gives about 70,000 clones, approximately 86% of which show up once; roughly 12% is in the top ten. Material: peripheral blood. These receptors came from a human donor in a cohort sampled during active COVID-19. CDR3s include the opening cysteine and the closing phenylalanine or tryptophan.

cdr3_aa: CASSWGEVLLGTQYF
v_call: TRBV7-2

cdr3_aa: CASSVVTGVGDTQYF
v_call: TRBV25-1

cdr3_aa: CASSLEAAGRSTEAFF
v_call: TRBV5-5

cdr3_aa: CASSPGGAPNYGYTF
v_call: TRBV9

cdr3_aa: CASSVDTEAFF
v_call: TRBV7-9

cdr3_aa: CASSFSRTYEQYF
v_call: TRBV7-2

cdr3_aa: CASSQPLLAGTYNEQFF
v_call: TRBV5-5

cdr3_aa: CASSPLGLAGGRQETQYF
v_call: TRBV18

cdr3_aa: CASSQASGGGYGYTF
v_call: TRBV4-3

cdr3_aa: CASKRDRTGGNEKLFF
v_call: TRBV2

cdr3_aa: CASSARQGGNTEAFF
v_call: TRBV9

cdr3_aa: CASSLGGQLHSGANVLTF
v_call: TRBV5-1

cdr3_aa: CASSRRTGLGQPQHF
v_call: TRBV3-1/TRBV3-2

cdr3_aa: CATSDPTDRVDTQYF
v_call: TRBV24-1

cdr3_aa: CASTPGTGGLGAFF
v_call: TRBV11-2

cdr3_aa: CASIQGLSNTEAFF
v_call: TRBV2

cdr3_aa: CASSQVTGTSPLHF
v_call: TRBV4-2

cdr3_aa: CASSLPGANYGYTF
v_call: TRBV13

cdr3_aa: CATSRDFGAAQETQYF
v_call: TRBV15

cdr3_aa: CASSPGLSSYNEQFF
v_call: TRBV5-1

cdr3_aa: CASRTNRDPNQPQHF
v_call: TRBV19

cdr3_aa: CASNQQGKGTDTQYF
v_call: TRBV14

cdr3_aa: CASRPGSGANVLTF
v_call: TRBV6-5

cdr3_aa: CASSNPSNRGLASTDTQYF
v_call: TRBV21-1

cdr3_aa: CASSHPGVAGGPRNEQFF
v_call: TRBV3-1/TRBV3-2

cdr3_aa: CASSRTGANTEAFF
v_call: TRBV5-4

cdr3_aa: CATTDSSGNTIYF
v_call: TRBV24-1

cdr3_aa: CAWIRQGSKAFF
v_call: TRBV30

cdr3_aa: CASSLRGQGGKLGQYF
v_call: TRBV27

cdr3_aa: CASSQSGEETQYF
v_call: TRBV4-2

cdr3_aa: CASSAGQTYEQYF
v_call: TRBV25-1

cdr3_aa: CASSFGQGNPYNEQFF
v_call: TRBV7-9

cdr3_aa: CAISESQDTQQFF
v_call: TRBV10-3